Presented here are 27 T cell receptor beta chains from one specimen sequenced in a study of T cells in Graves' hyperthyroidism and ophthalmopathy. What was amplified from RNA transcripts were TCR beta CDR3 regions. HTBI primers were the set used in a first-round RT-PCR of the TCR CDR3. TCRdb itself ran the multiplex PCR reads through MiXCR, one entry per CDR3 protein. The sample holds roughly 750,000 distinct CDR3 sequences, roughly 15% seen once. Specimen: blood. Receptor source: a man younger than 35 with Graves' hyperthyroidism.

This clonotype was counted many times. The CDR3 protein is CASRFRGTSYEQYF. The CDR3 DNA reads TGTGCCAGCAGGTTTAGGGGCACCTCCTACGAGCAGTACTTC. V usage is TRBV7-2 and J usage is TRBJ2-7; D possibly corresponds to TRBD1 (5 bases). Per the germline V gene, CDR1 is SGHTA and CDR2 is FQGNSA. The CDR3 runs 14 residues. V was trimmed by 6 bases and J by 0 bases, leaving 12 bases between them.

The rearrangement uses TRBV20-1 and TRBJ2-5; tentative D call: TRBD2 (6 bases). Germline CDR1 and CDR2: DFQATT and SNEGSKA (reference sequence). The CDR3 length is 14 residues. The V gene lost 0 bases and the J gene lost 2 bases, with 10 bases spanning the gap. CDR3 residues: CSAREGRGQETQYF. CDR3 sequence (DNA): TGCAGTGCTAGAGAGGGGCGGGGTCAAGAGACCCAGTACTTC.

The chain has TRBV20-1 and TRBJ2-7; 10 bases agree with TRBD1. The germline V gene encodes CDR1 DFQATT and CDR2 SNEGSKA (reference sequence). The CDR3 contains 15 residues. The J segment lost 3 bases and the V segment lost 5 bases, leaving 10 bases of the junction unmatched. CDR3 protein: CSAPKTRDRGYEQYF. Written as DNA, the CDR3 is TGCAGTGCTCCTAAGACCCGGGACAGGGGCTACGAGCAGTACTTC.

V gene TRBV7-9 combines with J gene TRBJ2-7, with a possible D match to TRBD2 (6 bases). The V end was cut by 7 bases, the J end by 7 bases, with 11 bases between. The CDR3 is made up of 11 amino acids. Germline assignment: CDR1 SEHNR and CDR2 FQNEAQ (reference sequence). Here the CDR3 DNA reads TGTGCCAGCACAGAGGAGGGGGAGCAGTACTTC. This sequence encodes CASTEEGEQYF. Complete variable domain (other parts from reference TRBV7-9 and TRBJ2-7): DTGVSQNPRHKITKRGQNVTFRCDPISEHNRLYWYRQTLGQGPEFLTYFQNEAQLEKSRLLSDRFSAERPKGSFSTLEIQRTEQGDSAMYLCASTEEGEQYFGPGTRLTVT.

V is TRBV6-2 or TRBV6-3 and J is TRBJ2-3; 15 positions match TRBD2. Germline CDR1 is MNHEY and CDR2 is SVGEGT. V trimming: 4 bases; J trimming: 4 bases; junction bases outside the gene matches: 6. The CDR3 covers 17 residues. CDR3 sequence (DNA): TGTGCCAGCAGTTCCGGACTAGCGGGAGGGCTACCAGATACGCAGTATTTT. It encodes CASSSGLAGGLPDTQYF.

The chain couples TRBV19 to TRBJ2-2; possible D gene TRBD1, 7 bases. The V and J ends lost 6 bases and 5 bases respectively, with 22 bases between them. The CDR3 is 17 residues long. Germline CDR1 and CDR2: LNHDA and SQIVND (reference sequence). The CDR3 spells CASSTLSDRRGTGELFF. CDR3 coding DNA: TGTGCCAGTAGCACCCTCTCGGACAGGAGGGGTACCGGGGAGCTGTTTTTT.

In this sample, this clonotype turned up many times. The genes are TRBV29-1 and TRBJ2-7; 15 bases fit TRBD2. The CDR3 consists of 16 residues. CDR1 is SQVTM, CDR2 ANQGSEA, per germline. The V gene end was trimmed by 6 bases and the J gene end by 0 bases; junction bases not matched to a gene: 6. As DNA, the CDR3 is TGCAGCGTCCTCGGACTAGCGGGAGGGAGCTCCTACGAGCAGTACTTC. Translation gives CSVLGLAGGSSYEQYF.

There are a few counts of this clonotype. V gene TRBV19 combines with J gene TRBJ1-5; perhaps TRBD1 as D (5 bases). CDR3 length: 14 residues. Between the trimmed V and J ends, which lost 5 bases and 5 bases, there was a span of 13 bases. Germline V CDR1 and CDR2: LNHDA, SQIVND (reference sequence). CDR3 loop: CASSRGTGDQPQHF. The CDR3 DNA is TGTGCCAGTAGTCGAGGGACTGGAGATCAGCCCCAGCATTTT. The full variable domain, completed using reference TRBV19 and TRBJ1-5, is DGGITQSPKYLFRKEGQNVTLSCEQNLNHDAMYWYRQDPGQGLRLIYYSQIVNDFQKGDIAEGYSVSREKKESFPLTVTSAQKNPTAFYLCASSRGTGDQPQHFGDGTRLSIL.

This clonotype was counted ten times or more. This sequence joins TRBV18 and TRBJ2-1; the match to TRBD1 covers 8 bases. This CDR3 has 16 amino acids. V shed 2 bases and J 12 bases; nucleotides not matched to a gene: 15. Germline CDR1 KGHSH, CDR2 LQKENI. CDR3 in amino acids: CASSPIYGQGEVGQFF. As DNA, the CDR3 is TGTGCCAGCTCACCAATTTACGGACAGGGTGAGGTTGGGCAGTTCTTC. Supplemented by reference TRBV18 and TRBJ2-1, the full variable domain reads NAGVMQNPRHLVRRRGQEARLRCSPMKGHSHVYWYRQLPEEGLKFMVYLQKENIIDESGMPKERFSAEFPKEGPSILRIQQVVRGDSAAYFCASSPIYGQGEVGQFFGPGTRLTVL.

CDR3 in amino acids: CASSFPQGNTGELFF. The CDR3 bases are TGTGCCAGCAGTTTCCCACAGGGAAACACCGGGGAGCTGTTTTTT. The rearrangement uses TRBV12-3 or TRBV12-4 and TRBJ2-2; the D gene is possibly TRBD1 (6 bases). This CDR3 is 15 amino acids long. The V end was cut by 3 bases, the J end by 2 bases, with 10 bases between.

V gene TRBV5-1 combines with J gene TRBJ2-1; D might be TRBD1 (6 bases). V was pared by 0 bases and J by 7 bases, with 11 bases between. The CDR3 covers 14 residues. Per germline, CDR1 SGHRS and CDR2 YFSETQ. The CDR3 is CASSLAGVPNEQFF. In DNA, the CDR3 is TGCGCCAGCAGCTTGGCAGGGGTCCCAAATGAGCAGTTCTTC.

For the CDR3, the DNA is TGTGCCAGCATGTTATCGGACAGGGGACGAGCTTTCTTT. Its protein is CASMLSDRGRAFF. The chain joins TRBV6-5 to TRBJ1-1; 9 bases are shared with TRBD1. The germline CDR1 and CDR2 sequences are MNHEY and SVGAGI. J gave up 10 bases and V 7 bases, and 10 bases lay outside the gene matches. This CDR3 has 13 residues.

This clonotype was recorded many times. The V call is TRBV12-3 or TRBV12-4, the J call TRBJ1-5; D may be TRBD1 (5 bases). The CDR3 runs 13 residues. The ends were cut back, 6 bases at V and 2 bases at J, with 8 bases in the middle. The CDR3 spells CASRQQGNQPQHF. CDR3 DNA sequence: TGTGCCAGCAGGCAACAGGGCAATCAGCCCCAGCATTTT.

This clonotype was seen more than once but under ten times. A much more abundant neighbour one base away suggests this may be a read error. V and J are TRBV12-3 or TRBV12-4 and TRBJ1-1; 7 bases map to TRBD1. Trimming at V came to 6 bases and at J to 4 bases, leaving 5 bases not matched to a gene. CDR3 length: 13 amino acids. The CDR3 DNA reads TGTGCCAGCAGGAACTCAGGGGGCACTGAAGCTTTCTTT. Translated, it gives CASRNSGGTEAFF.

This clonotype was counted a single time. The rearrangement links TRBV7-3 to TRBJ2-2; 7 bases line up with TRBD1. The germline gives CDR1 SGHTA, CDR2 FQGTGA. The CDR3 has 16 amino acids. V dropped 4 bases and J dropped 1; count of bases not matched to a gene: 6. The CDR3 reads CASSSPGQENTGELFF. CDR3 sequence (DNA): TGTGCCAGCAGCTCCCCCGGACAGGAGAACACCGGGGAGCTGTTTTTT.

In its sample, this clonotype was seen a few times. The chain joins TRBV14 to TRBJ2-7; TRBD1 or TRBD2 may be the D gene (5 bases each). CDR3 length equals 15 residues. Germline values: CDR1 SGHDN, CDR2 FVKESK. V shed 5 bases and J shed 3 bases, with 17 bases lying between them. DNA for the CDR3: TGTGCCAGCAGCGAAACCGGGACGGAGATCTACGAGCAGTACTTC. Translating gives CASSETGTEIYEQYF.

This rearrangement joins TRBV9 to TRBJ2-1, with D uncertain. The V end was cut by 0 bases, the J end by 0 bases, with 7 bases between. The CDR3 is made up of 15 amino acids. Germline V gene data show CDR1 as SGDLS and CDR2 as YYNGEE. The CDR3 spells CASSVGGISYNEQFF. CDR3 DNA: TGTGCCAGCAGCGTAGGCGGAATCTCCTACAATGAGCAGTTCTTC.

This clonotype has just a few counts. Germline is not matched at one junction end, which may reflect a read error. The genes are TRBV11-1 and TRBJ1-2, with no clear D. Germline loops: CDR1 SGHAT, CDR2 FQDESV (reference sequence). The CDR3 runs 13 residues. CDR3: CASSFGDNCGYTF. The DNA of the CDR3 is TGTGCCAGCAGCTTCGGGGATAACTGTGGCTACACCTTC.

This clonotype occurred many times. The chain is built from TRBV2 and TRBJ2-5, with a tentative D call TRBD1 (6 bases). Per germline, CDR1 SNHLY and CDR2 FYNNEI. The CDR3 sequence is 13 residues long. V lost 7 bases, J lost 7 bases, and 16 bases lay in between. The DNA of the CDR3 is TGTGCCAGCAAGTTAGGGGGTTTCGGGACCCAGTACTTC. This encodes CASKLGGFGTQYF. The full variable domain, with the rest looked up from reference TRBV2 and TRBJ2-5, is EPEVTQTPSHQVTQMGQEVILRCVPISNHLYFYWYRQILGQKVEFLVSFYNNEISEKSEIFDDQFSVERPDGSNFTLKIRSTKLEDSAMYFCASKLGGFGTQYFGPGTRLLVL.

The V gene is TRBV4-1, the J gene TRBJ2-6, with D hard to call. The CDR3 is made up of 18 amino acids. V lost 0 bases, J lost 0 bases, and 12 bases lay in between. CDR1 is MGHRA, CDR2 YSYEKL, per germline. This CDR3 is CASSQDYSSISGANVLTF. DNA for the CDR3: TGCGCCAGCAGCCAAGATTACAGCTCCATCTCTGGGGCCAACGTCCTGACTTTC.

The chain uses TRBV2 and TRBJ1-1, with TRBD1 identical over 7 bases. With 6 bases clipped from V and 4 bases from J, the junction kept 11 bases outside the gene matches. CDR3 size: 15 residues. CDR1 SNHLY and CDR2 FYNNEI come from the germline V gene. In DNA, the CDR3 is TGTGCCAGCAGCCTTCCCAGGGGGATGAGCACTGAAGCTTTCTTT. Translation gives CASSLPRGMSTEAFF.

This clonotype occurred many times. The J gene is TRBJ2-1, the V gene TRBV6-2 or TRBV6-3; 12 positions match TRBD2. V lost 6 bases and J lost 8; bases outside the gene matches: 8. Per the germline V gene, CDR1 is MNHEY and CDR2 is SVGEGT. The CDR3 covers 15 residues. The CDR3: CASRLTSGRLDEQFF. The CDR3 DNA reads TGTGCCAGCAGACTAACTAGCGGGAGGCTCGATGAGCAGTTCTTC.

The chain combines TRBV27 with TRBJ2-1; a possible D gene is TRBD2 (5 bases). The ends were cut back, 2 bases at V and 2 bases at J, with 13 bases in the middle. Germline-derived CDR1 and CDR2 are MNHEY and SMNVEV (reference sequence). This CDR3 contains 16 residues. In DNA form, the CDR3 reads TGTGCCAGCAGTTTAAGAGGAGCGGTTGCCTACAATGAGCAGTTCTTC. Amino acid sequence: CASSLRGAVAYNEQFF.

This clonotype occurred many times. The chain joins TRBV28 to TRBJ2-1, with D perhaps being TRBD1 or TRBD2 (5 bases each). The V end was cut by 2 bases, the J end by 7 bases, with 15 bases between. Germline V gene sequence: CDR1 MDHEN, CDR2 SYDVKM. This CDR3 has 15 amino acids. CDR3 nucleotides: TGTGCCAGCAGTTTACCCCCACCTGAGGGGAATGAGCAGTTCTTC. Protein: CASSLPPPEGNEQFF.

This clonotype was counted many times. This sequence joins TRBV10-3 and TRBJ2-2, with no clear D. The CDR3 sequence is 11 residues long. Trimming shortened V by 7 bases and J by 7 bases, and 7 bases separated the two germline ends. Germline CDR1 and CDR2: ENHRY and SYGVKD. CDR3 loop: CAIKGGGELFF. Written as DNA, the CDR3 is TGTGCCATCAAGGGCGGCGGGGAGCTGTTTTTT.

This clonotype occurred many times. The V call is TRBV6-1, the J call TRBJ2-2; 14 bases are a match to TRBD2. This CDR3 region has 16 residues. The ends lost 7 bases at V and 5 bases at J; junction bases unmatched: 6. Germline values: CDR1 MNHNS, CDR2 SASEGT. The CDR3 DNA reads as TGTGCCAGCAAAGGGACTAGCGGGAGACATACCGGGGAGCTGTTTTTT. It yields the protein CASKGTSGRHTGELFF.

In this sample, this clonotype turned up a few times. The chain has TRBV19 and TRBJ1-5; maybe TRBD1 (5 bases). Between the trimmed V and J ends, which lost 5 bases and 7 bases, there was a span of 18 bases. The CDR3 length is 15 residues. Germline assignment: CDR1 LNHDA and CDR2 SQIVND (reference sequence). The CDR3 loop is CASSPRWGMGQPQHF. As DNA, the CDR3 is TGTGCCAGTAGTCCCCGTTGGGGGATGGGACAGCCCCAGCATTTT.